This T cell receptor beta chain was documented in a study of OX40 agonist ivuxolimab in advanced cancers. This CDR3 contains 14 residues. Germline V lookup: CDR1 SGHRS, CDR2 YFSETQ. V was clipped by 4 bases and J by 6 bases, with 17 bases between them. Measured with immunoSEQ multiplex PCR; TCRdb has only the in-frame clones, and not every one. Of roughly 53,000 clones listed, about 81% are singletons. This clone was counted a single time. Its antigen is still unknown. Points from the study as a whole: Individuals who were partial responders at 0.1-3.0 mg/kg had clonal expansion that ranked among the lowest.

Source: CD4+ or CD8+ T cells sorted from blood, taken in a trial of the OX40 agonist ivuxolimab. V gene TRBV5-1 combines with J gene TRBJ2-7; D gene unclear. The sequence came from an adult with an advanced solid tumor such as melanoma, head and neck, liver or kidney cancer. In nucleotides, the CDR3 is TGCGCCAGCAGCGTCGCGAGGAGCAACACCGAGCAGTACTTC. Translation: CASSVARSNTEQYF.